These T cell receptor beta chains were read from a single sample in a study of OX40 agonist ivuxolimab in advanced cancers. The method was immunoSEQ multiplex PCR; TCRdb's version includes in-frame clones alone and lacks a portion of them. The profile shows 80,000 or so clones, around 93% of them singletons. The sample consisted of CD4+ or CD8+ T cells sorted from blood, taken in a trial of the OX40 agonist ivuxolimab. Every receptor here comes from an adult with an advanced solid tumor such as melanoma, head and neck, liver or kidney cancer. CDR3s include the opening cysteine and the closing phenylalanine or tryptophan. The order of the fields is V gene, clone size, J gene, D gene, CDR3 DNA, CDR3 protein. D genes are given only for firm matches. Not all rows give a size; the values are once, few, many and, for expanded clones, a class.

TRBV7-2	once	TRBJ2-7	NA	TGTGCCAGCAGCTTAGCGGGGTGGAGGGGGTTCTCCTACGAGCAGTACTTC	CASSLAGWRGFSYEQYF
TRBV4-3	NA	TRBJ2-1	NA	TGCGCCAGCAGCCAAGATGGGCAGGTTACTTTCTTC	CASSQDGQVTFF
TRBV9	NA	TRBJ1-5	NA	TGTGCCAGCAGCGTCGGGGGGGCTAGCAATCAGCCCCAGCATTTT	CASSVGGASNQPQHF
TRBV5-4	NA	TRBJ1-2	NA	TGTGCCAGCAGCTTGGACAGGGTTTCTAACTATGGCTACACCTTC	CASSLDRVSNYGYTF
TRBV4-1	NA	TRBJ1-1	NA	TGCGCCAGCAGCCAAGGACCAGTGAACACTGAAGCTTTCTTT	CASSQGPVNTEAFF
TRBV28	NA	TRBJ2-7	NA	TGTGCCAGCAGTTTATTGTCCTACGAGCAGTACTTC	CASSLLSYEQYF
TRBV19	NA	TRBJ2-3	TRBD2	TGTGCCAGTAGTCCTCTAGCGGGGGATACGCAGTATTTT	CASSPLAGDTQYF
TRBV19	NA	TRBJ2-3	TRBD2	TGTGCCAGTAGTAGGACTAGCGGGACCCGTAGCACAGATACGCAGTATTTT	CASSRTSGTRSTDTQYF
TRBV10-3	NA	TRBJ1-2	NA	TGTGCCATCAGGCAAGTGGAGGGGATCGAATATGGCTACACCTTC	CAIRQVEGIEYGYTF
TRBV27	NA	TRBJ1-1	NA	TGTGCCAGCAGTCTCACCGCAGGGGTTAACACTGAAGCTTTCTTT	CASSLTAGVNTEAFF
TRBV7-6	NA	TRBJ2-3	NA	TGTGCCAGCAGCCCGGGACACCCAGGCGGCGATACGCAGTATTTT	CASSPGHPGGDTQYF
TRBV27	NA	TRBJ2-7	NA	TGTGCCAGCAGTTTAGGTGGAGGGATCGAGCAGTACTTC	CASSLGGGIEQYF
TRBV4-2	NA	TRBJ2-5	NA	TGTGCCAGCAGCCAAAGACTAGGAGAGACCCAGTACTTC	CASSQRLGETQYF
TRBV15	NA	TRBJ1-6	NA	TGTGCCACCAGCGAGGGGAAGGGGTACTCCTATAATTCACCCCTCCACTTT	CATSEGKGYSYNSPLHF
TRBV7-3	once	TRBJ2-5	NA	TGTGCCAGCAGCTTAGGGGCAGGGCAAGAGACCCAGTACTTC	CASSLGAGQETQYF
TRBV7-9	NA	TRBJ2-1	TRBD1	TGTGCCAGCAGCTTAGGGCGGACAGGCGACAATGAGCAGTTCTTC	CASSLGRTGDNEQFF
TRBV7-8	NA	TRBJ1-1	NA	TGTGCCAGCAGCTTAGAGCCAGGGACTAGGGGAACTGAAGCTTTCTTT	CASSLEPGTRGTEAFF
TRBV7-2	NA	TRBJ1-1	NA	TGTGCCAGCAGCCCTACCGGGGGCGCTGAAGCTTTCTTT	CASSPTGGAEAFF
TRBV6-6	NA	TRBJ1-2	NA	TGTGCCAGCAGCCCGACGTCAAGTTCCTCGAACTATGGCTACACCTTC	CASSPTSSSSNYGYTF
TRBV4-1	NA	TRBJ2-1	NA	TGCGCCAGCAGCCAAGACATAGGATCCCATGAGCAGTTCTTC	CASSQDIGSHEQFF
TRBV29-1	NA	TRBJ1-1	NA	TGCAGCGTTTTTTCCGTGGGGGCCGGGGGGTGGATGAACACTGAAGCTTTCTTT	CSVFSVGAGGWMNTEAFF
TRBV11-2	NA	TRBJ1-2	TRBD1	TGTGCCAGCAGCTTCAATCCGGGACAGCCTAACTATGGCTACACCTTC	CASSFNPGQPNYGYTF
TRBV15	once	TRBJ1-2	NA	TGTGCCACCAGCAGAGGAAAAGGGCCCTATGGCTACACCTTC	CATSRGKGPYGYTF
TRBV11-2	NA	TRBJ1-2	NA	TGTGCCAGCAGCTTAGGAGGGCAGCCCGACGTCTATGGCTACACCTTC	CASSLGGQPDVYGYTF
TRBV9	NA	TRBJ2-3	NA	TGTGCCAGCAGCGTTAGCCAGACTAGTGGCACAGATACGCAGTATTTT	CASSVSQTSGTDTQYF
TRBV6-4	NA	TRBJ2-1	TRBD2	TGTGCCAGCAGTGACTCGTGGGCTAGCGGGAAGCGTGAGCAGTTCTTC	CASSDSWASGKREQFF
TRBV2	NA	TRBJ1-4	NA	TGTGCCAGCAGCCAATTGACAGTTACGGAAGAAAAACTGTTTTTT	CASSQLTVTEEKLFF
TRBV10-2	once	TRBJ1-2	NA	TGCGCCAGCAGTGAGTCCGGGACACTTAACTATGGCTACACCTTC	CASSESGTLNYGYTF
TRBV10-3	few	TRBJ1-5	TRBD1	TGTGCCATCAGCGTAGGACAGGGAAATCAGCCCCAGCATTTT	CAISVGQGNQPQHF
TRBV7-6	NA	TRBJ1-1	NA	TGTGCCAGCAGCTTCGTAGCCGAAAAACCGGGACATGGTGAAGCTTTCTTT	CASSFVAEKPGHGEAFF
TRBV28	NA	TRBJ2-7	NA	TGTGCCAGCACCGGGGCCAGGGTTGGTCTAGGGGGGACCTACGAGCAGTACTTC	CASTGARVGLGGTYEQYF
TRBV7-7	NA	TRBJ2-1	NA	TGTGCCAGCAGCTTAGGGCCTTCTTGGGAGCCTCCCTACAATGAGCAGTTCTTC	CASSLGPSWEPPYNEQFF
TRBV5-1	NA	TRBJ1-5	NA	TGCGCCAGCAGCTTGGCCGGTTCTCCCAATCAGCCCCAGCATTTT	CASSLAGSPNQPQHF
TRBV15	NA	TRBJ2-2	NA	TGTGCCACCAGTTGGCGGGCCGGGGAGCTGTTTTTT	CATSWRAGELFF
TRBV29-1	NA	TRBJ1-1	NA	TGCAGCGTTGGCTCCTCCGGGTCATTCGGGGCTGAAGCTTTCTTT	CSVGSSGSFGAEAFF
TRBV9	NA	TRBJ2-1	TRBD2	TGTGCCAGCAGCACCCACGGGGGGGTAGATTACAATGAGCAGTTCTTC	CASSTHGGVDYNEQFF
TRBV2	NA	TRBJ2-7	NA	TGTGCCAGCAGTGACCCGGGGGCTATAGTCTCCTACGAGCAGTACTTC	CASSDPGAIVSYEQYF
TRBV30	NA	TRBJ2-7	NA	TGTGCCTGGAGTGTATGGCGGACCGGGGACGAGCAGTACTTC	CAWSVWRTGDEQYF
TRBV9	NA	TRBJ1-5	TRBD1	TGTGCCAGCAGCCCCGAAGGGACAGCAAATCAGCCCCAGCATTTT	CASSPEGTANQPQHF
TRBV10-3	NA	TRBJ2-1	NA	TGTGCCATCAGGGAAGTAGGGCAGGGCCACAATGAGCAGTTCTTC	CAIREVGQGHNEQFF
TRBV15	NA	TRBJ2-5	NA	TGTGCCACCAGCAGGGCGGGGGCCGTCCAAGAGACCCAGTACTTC	CATSRAGAVQETQYF
TRBV27	NA	TRBJ2-7	TRBD2	TGTGCCAGCAGTTGGAAGGCGGGGGGGCGGGAGCAGTACTTC	CASSWKAGGREQYF
TRBV2	NA	TRBJ1-3	NA	TGTGCCAGCAGGTGGGAAGGGGGTACTGGAAACACCATATATTTT	CASRWEGGTGNTIYF
TRBV7-6	NA	TRBJ2-7	TRBD2	TGTGCCAGCAGCCCTAGACTAGCGTGGGACTACGAGCAGTACTTC	CASSPRLAWDYEQYF
TRBV7-8	NA	TRBJ1-1	NA	TGTGCCAGCACCCCCGGGGCAGGGAATCAAATAATTGAAGCTTTCTTT	CASTPGAGNQIIEAFF
TRBV4-3	NA	TRBJ2-1	NA	TGCGCCAGCAGCCAAGGGGGGAGGCCCGGCGATGAGCAGTTCTTC	CASSQGGRPGDEQFF
TRBV19	NA	TRBJ1-5	NA	TGTGCCAGTAGTTGGTCGTGGGGGAAGGGTGGCAATCAGCCCCAGCATTTT	CASSWSWGKGGNQPQHF
TRBV7-6	NA	TRBJ2-3	TRBD2	TGTGCCAGCAGCTCGGGACCGGGGGGAGCCGGCGATACGCAGTATTTT	CASSSGPGGAGDTQYF
TRBV18	NA	TRBJ2-1	NA	TGTGCCAGCTCACAGGATTCAGGGGAGCAGTTCTTC	CASSQDSGEQFF
TRBV9	NA	TRBJ2-1	NA	TGTGCCAGCAGCGTCGATCGTTCCAATGAGCAGTTCTTC	CASSVDRSNEQFF
TRBV27	NA	TRBJ1-6	NA	TGTGCCAGCACCCACGGGACTAGGTCCGGGGCCCTCCACTTT	CASTHGTRSGALHF
TRBV5-1	NA	TRBJ1-6	TRBD1	TGCGCCAGCAGCATAACAGGGGTACGTTCACCCCTCCACTTT	CASSITGVRSPLHF
TRBV9	NA	TRBJ2-5	NA	TGTGCCAGCAGCGTAGCTATGGGCGGGAATAGGCAAGAGACCCAGTACTTC	CASSVAMGGNRQETQYF